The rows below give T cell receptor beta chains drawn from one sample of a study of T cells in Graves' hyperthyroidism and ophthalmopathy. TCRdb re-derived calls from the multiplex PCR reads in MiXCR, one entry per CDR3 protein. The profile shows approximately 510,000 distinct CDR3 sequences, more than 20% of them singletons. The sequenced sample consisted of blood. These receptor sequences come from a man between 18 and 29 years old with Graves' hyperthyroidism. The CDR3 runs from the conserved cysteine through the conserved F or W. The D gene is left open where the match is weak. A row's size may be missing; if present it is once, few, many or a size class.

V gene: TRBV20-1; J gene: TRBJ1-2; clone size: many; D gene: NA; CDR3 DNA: TGCAGTGCTGCTCCTAGTGGAACCATGGGCTACACCTTC; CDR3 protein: CSAAPSGTMGYTF
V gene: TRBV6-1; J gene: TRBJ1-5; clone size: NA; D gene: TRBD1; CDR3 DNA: TGTGCCAGCAGTCGTTTCGGACAGGGCACCAGGCAGCCCCAGCATTTT; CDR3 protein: CASSRFGQGTRQPQHF
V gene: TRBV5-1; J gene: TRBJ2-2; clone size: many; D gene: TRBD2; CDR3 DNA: TGCGCCAGCAGCCGTACTAGCGGGGCGAACACCGGGGAGCTGTTTTTT; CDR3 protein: CASSRTSGANTGELFF
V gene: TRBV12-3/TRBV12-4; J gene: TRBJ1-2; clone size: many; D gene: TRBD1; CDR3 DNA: TGTGCCAGCACGTCTCCAGGGGGGGAAAGCGGCTACACCTTC; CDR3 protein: CASTSPGGESGYTF
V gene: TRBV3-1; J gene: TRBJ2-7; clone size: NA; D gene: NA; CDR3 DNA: TGTGCCAGCAGCCAAGATCTTAGCTACGAGCAGTACTTC; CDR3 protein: CASSQDLSYEQYF
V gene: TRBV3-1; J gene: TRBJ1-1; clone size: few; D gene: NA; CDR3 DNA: TGTGCCAGCAGGGCACTACGGAACACTGAAGCTTTCTTT; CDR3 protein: CASRALRNTEAFF
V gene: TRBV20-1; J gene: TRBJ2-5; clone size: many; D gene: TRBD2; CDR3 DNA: TGCAGTGCTGGGGCGGGGGGGCCGACTGGGGAGACCCAGTACTTC; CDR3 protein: CSAGAGGPTGETQYF
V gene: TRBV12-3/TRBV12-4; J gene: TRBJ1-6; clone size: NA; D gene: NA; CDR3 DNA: TGTGCCAGCAGTTTGAAGACAGGCCACAATTCACCCCTCCACTTT; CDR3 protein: CASSLKTGHNSPLHF
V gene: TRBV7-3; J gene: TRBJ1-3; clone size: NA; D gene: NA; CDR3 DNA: TGTGCCAGCAGCTCAGCCCATGGAAACACCATATATTTT; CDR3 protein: CASSSAHGNTIYF
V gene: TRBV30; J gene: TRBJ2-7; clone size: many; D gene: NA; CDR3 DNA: TGTGCCTGGAGTGGGACCCGGGCCTACGAGCAGTACTTC; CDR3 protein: CAWSGTRAYEQYF
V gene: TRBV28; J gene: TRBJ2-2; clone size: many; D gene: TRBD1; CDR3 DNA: TGTGCCAGCAGTTACAGGGGGATCGCGAACACCGGGGAGCTGTTTTTT; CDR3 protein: CASSYRGIANTGELFF
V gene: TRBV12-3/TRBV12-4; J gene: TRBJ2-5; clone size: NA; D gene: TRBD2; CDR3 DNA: TGTGCCAGCACCGGGAGGGCCTCAGAGACCCAGTACTTC; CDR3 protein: CASTGRASETQYF
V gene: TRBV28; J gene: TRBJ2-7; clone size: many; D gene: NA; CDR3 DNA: TGTGCCAGCAACCCACCGGGGAGTGTGGGCTACGAGCAGTACTTC; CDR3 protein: CASNPPGSVGYEQYF
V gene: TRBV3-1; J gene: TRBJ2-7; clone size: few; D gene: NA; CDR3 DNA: TGTGCCAGCAACCAAGGGCAGAAGGGCTACGAGCAGTACTTC; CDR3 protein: CASNQGQKGYEQYF
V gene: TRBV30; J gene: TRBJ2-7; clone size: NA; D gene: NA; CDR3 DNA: TGTGCCTTTGACCTGGTCGACTACGAGCAGTACTTC; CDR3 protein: CAFDLVDYEQYF
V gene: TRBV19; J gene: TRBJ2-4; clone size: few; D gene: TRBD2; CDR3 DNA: TGTGCCAGTAGTATCAGGCCTCAGCGGGGGGGCGCAGCCAAAAACATTCAGTACTTC; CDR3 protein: CASSIRPQRGGAAKNIQYF
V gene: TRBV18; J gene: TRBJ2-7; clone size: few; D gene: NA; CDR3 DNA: TGTGCCAGCTCACCACAGGGACAACAGGCCCAGCAGTACTTC; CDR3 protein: CASSPQGQQAQQYF
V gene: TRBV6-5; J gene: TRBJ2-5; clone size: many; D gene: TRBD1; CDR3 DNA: TGTGCCAGCAGTTACCCGGACAGGGGAGGGGAGACCCAGTACTTC; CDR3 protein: CASSYPDRGGETQYF
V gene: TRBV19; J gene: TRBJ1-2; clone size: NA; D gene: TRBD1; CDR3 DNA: TGTGCCAGTAGTACCCCCCAGGGGGCTACTGGCTACACCTTC; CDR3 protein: CASSTPQGATGYTF
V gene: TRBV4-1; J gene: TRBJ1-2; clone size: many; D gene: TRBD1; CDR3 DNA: TGCGCCAGCAGCCTGAAACGTGGACAGGAGAGCAAAGATGGCTACACCTTC; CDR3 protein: CASSLKRGQESKDGYTF
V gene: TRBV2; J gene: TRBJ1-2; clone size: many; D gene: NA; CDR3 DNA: TGTGCCAGCAACGGACAGTGGGGGACGACGGACTATGGCTACACCTTC; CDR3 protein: CASNGQWGTTDYGYTF
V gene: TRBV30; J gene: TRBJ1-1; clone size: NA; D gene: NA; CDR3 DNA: TGTGCCTGGAGTGTTCCGAGCGCTGGGAACACTGAAGCTTTCTTT; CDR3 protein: CAWSVPSAGNTEAFF
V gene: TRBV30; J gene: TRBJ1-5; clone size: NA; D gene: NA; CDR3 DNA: TGTGCCTGGAGTCGGGACACCTATCAGCCCCAGCATTTT; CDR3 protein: CAWSRDTYQPQHF
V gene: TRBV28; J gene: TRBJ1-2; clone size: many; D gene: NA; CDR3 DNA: TGTGCCAGCAGTGTAACCGGGACGTTAAGTCATGGCTACACCTTC; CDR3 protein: CASSVTGTLSHGYTF
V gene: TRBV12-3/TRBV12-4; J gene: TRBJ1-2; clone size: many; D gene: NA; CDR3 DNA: TGTGCCACCACCCGCCCGGGCCTCCTGGACTTC; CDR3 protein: CATTRPGLLDF
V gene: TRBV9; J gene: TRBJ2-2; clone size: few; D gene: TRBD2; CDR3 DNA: TGTGCCAGCAGCTCCCCTTGGGCGGGAGGAGCGACCGGGGAGCTGTTTTTT; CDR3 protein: CASSSPWAGGATGELFF
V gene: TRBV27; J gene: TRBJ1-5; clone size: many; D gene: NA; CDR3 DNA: TGTGCCAGCAGTTTAGTCCGGGGCAATCAGCCCCAGCATTTT; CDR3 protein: CASSLVRGNQPQHF
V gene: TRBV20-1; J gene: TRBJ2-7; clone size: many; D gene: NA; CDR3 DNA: TGCAGTGCCGCTAGAGAGGACCTCTACGAGCAGTACTTC; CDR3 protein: CSAAREDLYEQYF
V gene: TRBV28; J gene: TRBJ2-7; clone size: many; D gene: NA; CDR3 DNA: TGTGCCAGCAGCCCAATTAGATTAAGGGGGGTAGAGTACGAGCAGTACTTC; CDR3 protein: CASSPIRLRGVEYEQYF
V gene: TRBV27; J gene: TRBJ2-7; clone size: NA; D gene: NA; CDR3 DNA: TGTGCCAGCAGTTCGGGACACGGGGTCTACGAGCAGTACTTC; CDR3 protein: CASSSGHGVYEQYF
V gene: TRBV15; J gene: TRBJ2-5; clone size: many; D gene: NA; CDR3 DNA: TGTGCCACCAGATTCGGCGAGACAGTTGCGGAGACCCAGTACTTC; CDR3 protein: CATRFGETVAETQYF
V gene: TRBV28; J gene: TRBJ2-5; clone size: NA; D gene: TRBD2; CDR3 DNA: TGTGCCAGCAGCCCAACTAGCGGGGGTCAAGAGACCCAGTACTTC; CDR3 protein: CASSPTSGGQETQYF
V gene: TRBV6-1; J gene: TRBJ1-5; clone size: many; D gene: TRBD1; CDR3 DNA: TGTGCCAGCAGTGAGGACAGGGGGAACAATCAGCCCCAGCATTTT; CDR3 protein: CASSEDRGNNQPQHF
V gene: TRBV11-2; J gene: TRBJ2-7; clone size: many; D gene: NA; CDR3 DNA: TGTGCCAGCAGCCCAACGACCTACGAGCAGTACTTC; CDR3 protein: CASSPTTYEQYF
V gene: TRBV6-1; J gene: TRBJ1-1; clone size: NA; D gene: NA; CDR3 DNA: TGTGCCAGCAGTGAACTAGGCAGGGGCCCTGAAGCTTTCTTT; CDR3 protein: CASSELGRGPEAFF
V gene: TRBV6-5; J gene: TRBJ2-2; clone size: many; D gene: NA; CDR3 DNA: TGTGCCAGCAGTTACTGGGGCGACTCGAACACCGGGGAGCTGTTTTTT; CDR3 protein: CASSYWGDSNTGELFF
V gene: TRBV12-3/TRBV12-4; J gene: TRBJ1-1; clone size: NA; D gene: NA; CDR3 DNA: TGTGCCAGCAGTTTCACGAGGCAAGCTTTCTTT; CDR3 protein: CASSFTRQAFF
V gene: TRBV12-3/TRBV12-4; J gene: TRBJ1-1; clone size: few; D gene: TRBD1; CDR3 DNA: TGTGCCAGCAGGGTAACAGGGGCTAACACTGAAGCTTTCTTT; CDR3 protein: CASRVTGANTEAFF
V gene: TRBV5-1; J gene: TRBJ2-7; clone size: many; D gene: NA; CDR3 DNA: TGCGCCAGCAGCAGTTCAGGGACTCTCGGGCAGTACTTC; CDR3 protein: CASSSSGTLGQYF
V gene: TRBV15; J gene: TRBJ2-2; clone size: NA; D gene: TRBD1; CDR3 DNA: TGTGCCACCTCACAAGGACAGGACACCGGGGAGCTGTTTTTT; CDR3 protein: CATSQGQDTGELFF
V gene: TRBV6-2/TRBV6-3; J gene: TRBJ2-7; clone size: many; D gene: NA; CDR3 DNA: TGTGCCAGCGCCTCCTACGAGCAGTACTTC; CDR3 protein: CASASYEQYF
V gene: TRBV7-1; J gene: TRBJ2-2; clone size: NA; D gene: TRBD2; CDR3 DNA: TGTGCCAGCAGCTCAAAATTAGCGGGAGGGGTCGGGAACACCGGGGAGCTGTTTTTT; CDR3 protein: CASSSKLAGGVGNTGELFF
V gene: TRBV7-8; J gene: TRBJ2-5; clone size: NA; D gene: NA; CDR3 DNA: TGTTCCAGCTCGGGAAGGGGCCAAGAGACCCAGTACTTC; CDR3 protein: CSSSGRGQETQYF
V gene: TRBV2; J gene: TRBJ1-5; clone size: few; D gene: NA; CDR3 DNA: TGTGCCAGCAGTAAAGAGGTTGCCAGCAATCAGCCCCAGCATTTT; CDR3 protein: CASSKEVASNQPQHF
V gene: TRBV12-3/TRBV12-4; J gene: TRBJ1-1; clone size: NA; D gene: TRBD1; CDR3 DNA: TGTGCCAGCACCTCCGGGACAGGGGGTGGCAAGTTT; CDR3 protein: CASTSGTGGGKF
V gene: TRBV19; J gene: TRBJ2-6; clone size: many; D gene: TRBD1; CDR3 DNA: TGTGCCAGTCGGGACAGTTACTCTGGGGCCAACGTCCTGACTTTC; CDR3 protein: CASRDSYSGANVLTF
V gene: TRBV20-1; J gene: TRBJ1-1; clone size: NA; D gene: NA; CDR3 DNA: TGCAGTGCGTGGGGGAACACTGAAGCTTTCTTT; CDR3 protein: CSAWGNTEAFF
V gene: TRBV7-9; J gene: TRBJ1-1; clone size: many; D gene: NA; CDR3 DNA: TGTGCCAGCAGCCACGGACAGTCGAACACTGAAGCTTTCTTT; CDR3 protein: CASSHGQSNTEAFF
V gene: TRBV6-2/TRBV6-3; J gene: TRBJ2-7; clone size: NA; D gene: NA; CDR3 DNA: TGTGCCAGCACCACAGTGAGGACACAGCACTACGAGCAGTACTTC; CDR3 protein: CASTTVRTQHYEQYF
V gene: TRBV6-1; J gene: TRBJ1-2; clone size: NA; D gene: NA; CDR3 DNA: TGTGCCAGCAGACCCTCTCCCGACAGTTACTATGGCTACACCTTC; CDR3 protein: CASRPSPDSYYGYTF
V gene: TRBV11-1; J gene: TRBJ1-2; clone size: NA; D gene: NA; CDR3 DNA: TGTGCCAGCAGCTTTGACTTCCGGGACATGTATAACTATGGCTACACCTTC; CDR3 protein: CASSFDFRDMYNYGYTF
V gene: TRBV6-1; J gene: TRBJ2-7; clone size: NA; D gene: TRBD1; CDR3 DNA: TGTGCCAGCAGTGTTAGGGGACAGTCCTACGAGCAGTACTTC; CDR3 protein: CASSVRGQSYEQYF
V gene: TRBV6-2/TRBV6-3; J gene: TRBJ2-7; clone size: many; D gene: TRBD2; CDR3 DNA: TGTGCCAGCAGAACGGGCGGACTAGCGGGCTACGAGCAGTACTTC; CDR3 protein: CASRTGGLAGYEQYF
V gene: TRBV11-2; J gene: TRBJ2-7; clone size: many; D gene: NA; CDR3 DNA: TGTGCCAGCAGCTCCCGGATCGAGCAGTACTTC; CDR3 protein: CASSSRIEQYF
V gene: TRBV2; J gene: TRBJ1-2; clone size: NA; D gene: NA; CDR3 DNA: TGTGCCAGCGATTTGGGGACGGTTTATGGCTACACCTTC; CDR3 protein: CASDLGTVYGYTF